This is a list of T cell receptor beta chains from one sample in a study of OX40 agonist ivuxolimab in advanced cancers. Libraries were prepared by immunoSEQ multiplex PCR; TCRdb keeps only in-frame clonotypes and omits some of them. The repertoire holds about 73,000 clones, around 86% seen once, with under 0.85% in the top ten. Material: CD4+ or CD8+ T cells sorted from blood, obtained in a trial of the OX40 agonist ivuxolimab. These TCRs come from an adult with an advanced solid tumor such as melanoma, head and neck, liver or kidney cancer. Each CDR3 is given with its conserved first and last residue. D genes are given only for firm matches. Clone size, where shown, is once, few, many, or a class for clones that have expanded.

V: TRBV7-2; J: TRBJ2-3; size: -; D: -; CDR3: CASKAGLSTDTQYF; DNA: TGTGCCAGCAAGGCAGGACTATCCACAGATACGCAGTATTTT
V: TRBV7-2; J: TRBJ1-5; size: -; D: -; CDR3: CASSSQGSSNQPQHF; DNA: TGTGCCAGCAGCTCGCAGGGTTCGAGCAATCAGCCCCAGCATTTT
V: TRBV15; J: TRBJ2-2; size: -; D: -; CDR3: CATSLGTARGTGELFF; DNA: TGTGCCACCAGCCTCGGGACGGCGCGAGGCACCGGGGAGCTGTTTTTT
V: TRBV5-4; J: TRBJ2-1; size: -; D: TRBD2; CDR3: CASSLGTRGGHNEQFF; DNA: TGTGCCAGCAGCTTGGGGACCCGGGGAGGGCACAATGAGCAGTTCTTC
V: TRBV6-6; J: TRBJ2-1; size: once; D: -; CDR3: CASSGQHKGEQFF; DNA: TGTGCCAGCAGCGGACAGCACAAGGGTGAGCAGTTCTTC
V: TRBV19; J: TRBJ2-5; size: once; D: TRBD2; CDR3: CASSIGLAGGSFETQYF; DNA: TGTGCCAGTAGCATCGGCCTAGCGGGAGGGTCCTTTGAGACCCAGTACTTC
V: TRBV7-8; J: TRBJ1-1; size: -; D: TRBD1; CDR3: CASSSRQGITEAFF; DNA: TGTGCCAGCAGCTCCCGACAGGGGATAACTGAAGCTTTCTTT
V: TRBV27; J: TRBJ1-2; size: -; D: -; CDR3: CASSPPGSNYGYTF; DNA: TGTGCCAGCAGTCCACCGGGTTCTAACTATGGCTACACCTTC
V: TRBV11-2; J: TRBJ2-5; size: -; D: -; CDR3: CASSLASETQYF; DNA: TGTGCCAGCAGCTTAGCTTCGGAGACCCAGTACTTC
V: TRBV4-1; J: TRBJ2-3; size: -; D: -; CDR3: CASSQQQGPDTQYF; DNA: TGCGCCAGCAGCCAACAACAGGGACCAGATACGCAGTATTTT
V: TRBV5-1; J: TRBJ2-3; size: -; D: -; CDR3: CASSFSPGVADTQYF; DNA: TGCGCCAGCAGTTTCTCTCCGGGGGTCGCCGATACGCAGTATTTT
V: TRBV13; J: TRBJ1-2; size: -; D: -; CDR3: CASSGRTVGDGYTF; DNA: TGTGCCAGCAGCGGACGGACGGTGGGGGATGGCTACACCTTC
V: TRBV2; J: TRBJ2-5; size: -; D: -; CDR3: CASTYGETQYF; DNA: TGTGCCAGCACCTATGGTGAGACCCAGTACTTC
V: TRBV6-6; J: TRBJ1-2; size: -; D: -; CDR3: CASRHTGDNYGYTF; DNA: TGTGCCAGCAGGCATACAGGCGATAACTATGGCTACACCTTC
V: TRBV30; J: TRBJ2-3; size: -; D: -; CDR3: CASSRGDPVPDTQYF; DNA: TGTGCCTCCTCAAGAGGGGACCCTGTACCAGATACGCAGTATTTT
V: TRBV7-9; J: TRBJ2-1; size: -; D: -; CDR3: CASSPPGPNYNEQFF; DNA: TGTGCCAGCAGCCCCCCGGGACCAAACTACAATGAGCAGTTCTTC
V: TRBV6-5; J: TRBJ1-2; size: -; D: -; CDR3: CASIPTGGINYGYTF; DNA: TGTGCCAGCATACCAACCGGCGGGATTAACTATGGCTACACCTTC
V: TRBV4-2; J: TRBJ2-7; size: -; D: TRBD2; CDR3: CASSQLAGDYYEQYF; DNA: TGTGCCAGCAGCCAACTAGCGGGAGACTACTACGAGCAGTACTTC
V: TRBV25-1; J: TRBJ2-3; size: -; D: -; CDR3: CASSSRGTQYF; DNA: TGTGCCAGCAGTTCTAGGGGTACGCAGTATTTT
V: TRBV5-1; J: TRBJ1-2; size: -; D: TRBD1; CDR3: CASSFQGQGDGYTF; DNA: TGCGCCAGCAGCTTCCAAGGACAGGGCGATGGCTACACCTTC
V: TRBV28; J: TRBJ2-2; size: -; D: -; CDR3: CASKPGGQTGELFF; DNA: TGTGCCAGTAAACCCGGGGGGCAAACCGGGGAGCTGTTTTTT
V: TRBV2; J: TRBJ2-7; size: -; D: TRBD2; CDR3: CASTGTSGAYEQYF; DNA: TGTGCCAGCACCGGGACTAGCGGGGCTTACGAGCAGTACTTC
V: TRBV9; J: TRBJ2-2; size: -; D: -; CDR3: CASSVVGGLAGELFF; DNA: TGTGCCAGCAGCGTAGTTGGGGGGCTGGCCGGGGAGCTGTTTTTT
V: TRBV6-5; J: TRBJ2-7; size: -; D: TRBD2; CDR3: CASRPLAGGVYF; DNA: TGTGCCAGCAGACCCCTAGCGGGGGGAGTTTACTTC
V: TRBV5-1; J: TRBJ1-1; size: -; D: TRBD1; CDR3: CASSLNTGVGSEAFF; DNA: TGCGCCAGCAGCTTAAACACAGGGGTTGGCTCTGAAGCTTTCTTT
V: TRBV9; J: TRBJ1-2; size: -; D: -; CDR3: CASSVGGSGGYTF; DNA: TGTGCCAGCAGCGTAGGTGGCTCTGGGGGCTACACCTTC
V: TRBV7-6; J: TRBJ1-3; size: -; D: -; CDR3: CASSLGWQGKTSGNTIYF; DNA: TGTGCCAGCAGCTTAGGCTGGCAGGGTAAGACTTCCGGAAACACCATATATTTT
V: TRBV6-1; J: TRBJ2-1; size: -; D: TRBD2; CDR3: CASSGLTSGGSGEQFF; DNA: TGTGCCAGCAGTGGTTTGACTAGCGGGGGGTCTGGTGAGCAGTTCTTC
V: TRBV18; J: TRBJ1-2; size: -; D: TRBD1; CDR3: CASSLQGALFNTF; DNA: TGTGCCAGCTCACTACAGGGGGCGCTCTTCAACACCTTC
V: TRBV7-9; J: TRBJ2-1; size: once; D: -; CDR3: CASSLPLGPGVNEQFF; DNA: TGTGCCAGCAGCTTACCCCTGGGGCCAGGGGTCAATGAGCAGTTCTTC
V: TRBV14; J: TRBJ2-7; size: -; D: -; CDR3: CASSQVYEQYF; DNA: TGTGCCAGCAGCCAAGTATACGAGCAGTACTTC
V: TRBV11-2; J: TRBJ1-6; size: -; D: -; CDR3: CASSLVRGTYNSPLHF; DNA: TGTGCCAGCAGCTTAGTCAGGGGCACCTATAATTCACCCCTCCACTTT
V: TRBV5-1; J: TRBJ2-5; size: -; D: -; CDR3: CASSGVGGQETQYF; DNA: TGCGCCAGTTCCGGGGTCGGGGGCCAAGAGACCCAGTACTTC
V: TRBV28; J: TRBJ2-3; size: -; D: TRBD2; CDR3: CASSLETSGVGDTQYF; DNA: TGTGCCAGCAGTTTAGAGACTAGCGGTGTGGGAGATACGCAGTATTTT
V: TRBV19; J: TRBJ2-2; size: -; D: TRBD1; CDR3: CASRTGTGNLGTGELFF; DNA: TGTGCCAGTAGAACCGGGACAGGGAACTTAGGCACCGGGGAGCTGTTTTTT
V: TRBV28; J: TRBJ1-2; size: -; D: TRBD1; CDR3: CASSPPGQGEAYGYTF; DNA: TGTGCCAGCAGTCCCCCGGGACAGGGGGAGGCCTATGGCTACACCTTC
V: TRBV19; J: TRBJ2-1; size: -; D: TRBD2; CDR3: CASSLSPSGRRFF; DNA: TGTGCCAGTAGTTTATCGCCTAGCGGGAGACGGTTCTTC
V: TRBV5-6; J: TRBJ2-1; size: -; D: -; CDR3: CASSSWNLEQFF; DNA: TGTGCCAGCAGCTCGTGGAATCTAGAGCAGTTCTTC
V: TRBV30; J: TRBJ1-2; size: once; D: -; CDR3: CAWSETREGYTF; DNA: TGTGCCTGGAGTGAAACCCGCGAGGGCTACACCTTC
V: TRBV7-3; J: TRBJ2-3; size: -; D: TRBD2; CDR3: CASSPPLAEGQDTQYF; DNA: TGTGCCAGCAGTCCCCCACTAGCGGAGGGCCAAGATACGCAGTATTTT
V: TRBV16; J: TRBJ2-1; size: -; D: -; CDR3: CASRQTEQFF; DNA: TGTGCCAGCAGACAGACTGAGCAGTTCTTC
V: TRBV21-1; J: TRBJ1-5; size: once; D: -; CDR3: CASSKTQQGAGQPQHF; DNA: TGTGCCAGCAGCAAAACGCAACAGGGGGCGGGTCAGCCCCAGCATTTT
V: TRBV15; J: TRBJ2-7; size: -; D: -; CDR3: CATSRDLWAGEQYF; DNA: TGTGCCACCAGCAGAGATCTGTGGGCTGGCGAGCAGTACTTC
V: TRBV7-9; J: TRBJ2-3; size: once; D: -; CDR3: CASSPLNPRDRASTDTQYF; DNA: TGTGCCAGCAGCCCTTTAAACCCGCGGGACAGAGCCAGCACAGATACGCAGTATTTT
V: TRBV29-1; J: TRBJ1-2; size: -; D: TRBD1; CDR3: CSVGGQAGGYTF; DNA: TGCAGCGTGGGAGGACAGGCGGGGGGCTACACCTTC
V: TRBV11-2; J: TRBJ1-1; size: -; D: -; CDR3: CASSSGVLAFF; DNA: TGTGCCAGCAGCTCCGGGGTGTTGGCTTTCTTT
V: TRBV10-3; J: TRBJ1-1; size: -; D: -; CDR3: CAISESGIMNTEAFF; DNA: TGTGCCATCAGTGAGTCTGGGATCATGAACACTGAAGCTTTCTTT
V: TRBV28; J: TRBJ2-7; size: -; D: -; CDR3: CASNAPTGPYEQYF; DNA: TGTGCCAGCAACGCGCCGACAGGCCCCTACGAGCAGTACTTC